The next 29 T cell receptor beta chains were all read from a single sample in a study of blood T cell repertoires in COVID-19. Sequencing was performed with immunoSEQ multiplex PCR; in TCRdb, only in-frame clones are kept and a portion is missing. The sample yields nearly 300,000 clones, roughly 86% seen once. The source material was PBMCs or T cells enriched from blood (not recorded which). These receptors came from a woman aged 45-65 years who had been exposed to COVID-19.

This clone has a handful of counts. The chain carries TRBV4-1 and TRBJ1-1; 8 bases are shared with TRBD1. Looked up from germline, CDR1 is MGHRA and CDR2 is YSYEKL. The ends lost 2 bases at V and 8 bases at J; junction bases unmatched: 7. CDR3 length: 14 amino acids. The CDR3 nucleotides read TGCGCCAGCAGCCAATCACAGGGGGTGAGAGAAGCTTTCTTT. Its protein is CASSQSQGVREAFF.

CDR3 sequence: CSVRQGPDTQYF. CDR3 coding DNA: TGCAGCGTTAGACAGGGTCCAGATACGCAGTATTTT. The chain employs TRBV29-1 and TRBJ2-3; TRBD1 aligns across 7 bases. This CDR3 is built from 12 residues. In germline, CDR1 is SQVTM, CDR2 ANQGSEA. The V and J ends lost 5 bases and 4 bases, in that order; junction bases with no gene match: 3.

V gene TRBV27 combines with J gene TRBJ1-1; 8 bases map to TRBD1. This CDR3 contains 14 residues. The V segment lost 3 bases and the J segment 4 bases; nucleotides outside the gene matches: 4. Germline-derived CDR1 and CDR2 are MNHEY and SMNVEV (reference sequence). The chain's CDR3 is CASSFRGRGTEAFF. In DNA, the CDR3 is TGTGCCAGCAGTTTCAGGGGGCGCGGCACTGAAGCTTTCTTT.

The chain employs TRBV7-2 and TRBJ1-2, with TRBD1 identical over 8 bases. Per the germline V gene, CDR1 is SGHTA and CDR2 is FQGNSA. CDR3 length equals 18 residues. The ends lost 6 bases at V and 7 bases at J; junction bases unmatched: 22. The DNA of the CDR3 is TGTGCCAGCAGTGAACGTCCCAGGACAGGGTATTTATCGAGTGGCTACACCTTC. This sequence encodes CASSERPRTGYLSSGYTF.

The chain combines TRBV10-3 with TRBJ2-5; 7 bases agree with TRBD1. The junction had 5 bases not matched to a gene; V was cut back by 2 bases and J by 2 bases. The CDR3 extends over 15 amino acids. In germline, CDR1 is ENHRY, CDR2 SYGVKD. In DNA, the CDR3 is TGTGCCATCAGTGAGGAGACAGGGCTACAAGAGACCCAGTACTTC. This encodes CAISEETGLQETQYF.

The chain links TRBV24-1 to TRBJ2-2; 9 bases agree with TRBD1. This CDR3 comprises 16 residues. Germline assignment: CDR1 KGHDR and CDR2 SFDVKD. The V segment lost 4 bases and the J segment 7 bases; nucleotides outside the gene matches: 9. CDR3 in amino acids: CATSDSTGGEIGELFF. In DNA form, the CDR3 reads TGTGCCACCAGTGACAGTACAGGGGGCGAAATCGGGGAGCTGTTTTTT.

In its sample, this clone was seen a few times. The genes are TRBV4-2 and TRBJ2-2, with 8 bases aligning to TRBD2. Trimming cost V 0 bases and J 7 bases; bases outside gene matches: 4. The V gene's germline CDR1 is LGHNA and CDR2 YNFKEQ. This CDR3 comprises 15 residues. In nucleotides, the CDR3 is TGTGCCAGCAGCCAAGATCGGGGGGGAAACGGGGAGCTGTTTTTT. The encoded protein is CASSQDRGGNGELFF.

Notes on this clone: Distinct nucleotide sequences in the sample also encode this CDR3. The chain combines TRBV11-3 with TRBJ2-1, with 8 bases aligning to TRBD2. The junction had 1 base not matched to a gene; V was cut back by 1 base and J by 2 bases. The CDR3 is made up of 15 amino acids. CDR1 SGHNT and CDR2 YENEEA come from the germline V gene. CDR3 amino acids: CASSLGRGAYNEQFF. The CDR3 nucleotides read TGTGCCAGCAGCTTAGGGCGGGGGGCCTACAATGAGCAGTTCTTC. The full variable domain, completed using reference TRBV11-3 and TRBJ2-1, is EAGVVQSPRYKIIEKKQPVAFWCNPISGHNTLYWYLQNLGQGPELLIRYENEEAVDDSQLPKDRFSAERLKGVDSTLKIQPAELGDSAVYLCASSLGRGAYNEQFFGPGTRLTVL.

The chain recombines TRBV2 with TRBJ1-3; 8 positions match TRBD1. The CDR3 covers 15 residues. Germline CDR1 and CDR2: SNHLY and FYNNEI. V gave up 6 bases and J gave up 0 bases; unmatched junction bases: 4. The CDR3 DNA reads TGTGCCAGCAGCCTGACAGGGGACTCTGGAAACACCATATATTTT. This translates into CASSLTGDSGNTIYF.

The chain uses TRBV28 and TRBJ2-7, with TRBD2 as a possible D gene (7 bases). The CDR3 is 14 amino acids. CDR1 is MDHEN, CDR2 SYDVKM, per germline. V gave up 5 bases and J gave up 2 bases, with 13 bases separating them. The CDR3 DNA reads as TGTGCCAGCAGTGGGCCGGGGGGCCCCTACGAGCAGTACTTC. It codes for CASSGPGGPYEQYF.

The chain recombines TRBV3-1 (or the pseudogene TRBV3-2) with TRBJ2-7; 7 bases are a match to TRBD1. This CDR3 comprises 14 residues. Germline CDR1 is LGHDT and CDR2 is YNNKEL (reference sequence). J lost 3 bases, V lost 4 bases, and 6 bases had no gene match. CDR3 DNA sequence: TGTGCCAGCAGCCTACCGGGACAGAACTACGAGCAGTACTTC. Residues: CASSLPGQNYEQYF.

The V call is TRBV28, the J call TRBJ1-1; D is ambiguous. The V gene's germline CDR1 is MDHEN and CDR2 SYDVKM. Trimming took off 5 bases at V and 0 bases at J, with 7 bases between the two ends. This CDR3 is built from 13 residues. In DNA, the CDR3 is TGTGCCAGCAGTGAGAGGGTGAACACTGAAGCTTTCTTT. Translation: CASSERVNTEAFF.

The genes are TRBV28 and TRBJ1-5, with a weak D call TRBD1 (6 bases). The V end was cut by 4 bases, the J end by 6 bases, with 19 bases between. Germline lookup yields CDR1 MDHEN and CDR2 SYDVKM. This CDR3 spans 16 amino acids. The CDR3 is CASSYQQGTSGQPQHF. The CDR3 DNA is TGTGCCAGCAGTTATCAACAGGGCACTTCGGGTCAGCCCCAGCATTTT.

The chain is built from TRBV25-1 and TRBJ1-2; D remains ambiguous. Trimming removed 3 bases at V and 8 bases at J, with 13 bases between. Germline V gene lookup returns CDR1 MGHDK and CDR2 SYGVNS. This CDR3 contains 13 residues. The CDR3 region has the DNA TGTGCCAGCAGTGATATGGCAGCGGCAGGCTACACCTTC. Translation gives CASSDMAAAGYTF.

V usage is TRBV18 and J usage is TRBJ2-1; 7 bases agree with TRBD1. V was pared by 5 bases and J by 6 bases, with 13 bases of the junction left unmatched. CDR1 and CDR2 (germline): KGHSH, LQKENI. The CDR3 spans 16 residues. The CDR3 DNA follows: TGTGCCAGCTCAACTCCCGAGACAGGGCTGGGCAATGAGCAGTTCTTC. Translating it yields CASSTPETGLGNEQFF.

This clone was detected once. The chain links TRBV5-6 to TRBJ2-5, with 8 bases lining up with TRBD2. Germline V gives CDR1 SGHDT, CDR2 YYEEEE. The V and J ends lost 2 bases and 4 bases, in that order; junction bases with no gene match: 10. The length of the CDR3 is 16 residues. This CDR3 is CASSFPAAREGETQYF. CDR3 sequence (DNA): TGTGCCAGCAGCTTTCCGGCAGCCCGGGAGGGAGAGACCCAGTACTTC. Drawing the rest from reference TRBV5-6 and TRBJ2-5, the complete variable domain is DAGVTQSPTHLIKTRGQQVTLRCSPKSGHDTVSWYQQALGQGPQFIFQYYEEEERQRGNFPDRFSGHQFPNYSSELNVNALLLGDSALYLCASSFPAAREGETQYFGPGTRLLVL.

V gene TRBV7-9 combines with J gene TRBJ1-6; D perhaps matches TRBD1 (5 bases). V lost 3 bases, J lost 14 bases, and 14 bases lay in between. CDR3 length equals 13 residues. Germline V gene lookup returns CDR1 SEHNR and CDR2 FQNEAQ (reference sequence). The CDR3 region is CASSLLGDSSLHF. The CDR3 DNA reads TGTGCCAGCAGCTTGCTAGGGGACTCGTCCCTCCACTTT.

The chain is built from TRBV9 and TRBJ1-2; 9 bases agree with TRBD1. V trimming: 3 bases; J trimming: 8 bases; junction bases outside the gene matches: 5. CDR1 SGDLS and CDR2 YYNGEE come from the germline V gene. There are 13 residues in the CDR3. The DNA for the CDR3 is TGTGCCAGCAGCGCGGGACAGGGAGGGGGCTACACCTTC. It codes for CASSAGQGGGYTF.

CDR3 protein: CASIPRAGSYEQYF. The CDR3 bases are TGTGCCAGCATCCCTCGGGCAGGGTCCTACGAGCAGTACTTC. The V and J genes are TRBV2 and TRBJ2-7, with TRBD1 as a possible D gene (5 bases). Germline V CDR1 and CDR2: SNHLY, FYNNEI. The V end lost 7 bases, the J end lost 1 base, and 14 bases lay between the germline ends. The CDR3 covers 14 residues.

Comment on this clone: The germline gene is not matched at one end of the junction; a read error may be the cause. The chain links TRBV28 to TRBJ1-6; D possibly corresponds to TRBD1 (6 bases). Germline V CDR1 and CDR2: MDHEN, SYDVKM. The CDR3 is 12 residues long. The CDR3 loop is CASTEAGARILF. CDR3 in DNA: TGTGCCAGCACCGAGGCGGGGGCCCGAATTCTTTTC.

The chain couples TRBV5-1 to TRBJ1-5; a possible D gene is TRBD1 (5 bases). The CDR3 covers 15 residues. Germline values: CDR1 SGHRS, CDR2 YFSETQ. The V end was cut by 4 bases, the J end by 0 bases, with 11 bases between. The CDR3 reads CASSEAGLSNQPQHF. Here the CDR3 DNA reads TGCGCCAGCAGCGAAGCAGGGCTTAGCAATCAGCCCCAGCATTTT.

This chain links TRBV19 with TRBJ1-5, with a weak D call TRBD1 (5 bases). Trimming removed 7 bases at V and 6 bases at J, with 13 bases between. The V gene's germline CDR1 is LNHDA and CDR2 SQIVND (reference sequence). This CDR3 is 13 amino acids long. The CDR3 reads CASTMGGGQPQHF. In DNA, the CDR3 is TGTGCCAGTACGATGGGCGGGGGTCAGCCCCAGCATTTT.

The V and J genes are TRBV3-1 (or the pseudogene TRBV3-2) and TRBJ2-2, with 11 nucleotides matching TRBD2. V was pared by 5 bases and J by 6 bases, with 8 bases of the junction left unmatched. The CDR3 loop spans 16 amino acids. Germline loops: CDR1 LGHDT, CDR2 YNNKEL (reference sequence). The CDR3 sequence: CASSSLAGVLAGELFF. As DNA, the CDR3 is TGTGCCAGCAGCTCACTAGCGGGGGTCTTGGCCGGGGAGCTGTTTTTT.

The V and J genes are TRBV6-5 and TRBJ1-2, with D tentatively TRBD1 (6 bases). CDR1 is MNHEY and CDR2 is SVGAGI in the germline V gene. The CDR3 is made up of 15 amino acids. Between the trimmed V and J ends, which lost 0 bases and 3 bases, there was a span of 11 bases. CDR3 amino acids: CASSYSYRAHYGYTF. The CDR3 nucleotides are TGTGCCAGCAGTTACTCCTACAGGGCCCACTATGGCTACACCTTC.

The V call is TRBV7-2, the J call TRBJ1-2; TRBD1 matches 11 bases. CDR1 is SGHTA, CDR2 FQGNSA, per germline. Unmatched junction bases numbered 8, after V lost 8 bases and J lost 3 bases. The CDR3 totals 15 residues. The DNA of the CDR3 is TGTGCCAGCCTCCGGGACAGGGGGTCTTACTATGGCTACACCTTC. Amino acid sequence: CASLRDRGSYYGYTF.

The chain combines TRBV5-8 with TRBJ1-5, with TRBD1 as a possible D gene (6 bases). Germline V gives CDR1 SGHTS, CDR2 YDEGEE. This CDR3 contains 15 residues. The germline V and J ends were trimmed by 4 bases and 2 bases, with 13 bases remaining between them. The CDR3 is CASSRTGSGNQPQHF. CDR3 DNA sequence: TGTGCCAGCAGCCGTACAGGGAGCGGCAATCAGCCCCAGCATTTT.

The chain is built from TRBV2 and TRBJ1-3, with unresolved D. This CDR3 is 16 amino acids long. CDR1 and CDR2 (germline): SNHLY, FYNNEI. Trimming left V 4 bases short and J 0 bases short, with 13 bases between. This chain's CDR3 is CASSASREYSGNTIYF. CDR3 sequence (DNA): TGTGCCAGCAGTGCTTCTCGGGAGTACTCTGGAAACACCATATATTTT.

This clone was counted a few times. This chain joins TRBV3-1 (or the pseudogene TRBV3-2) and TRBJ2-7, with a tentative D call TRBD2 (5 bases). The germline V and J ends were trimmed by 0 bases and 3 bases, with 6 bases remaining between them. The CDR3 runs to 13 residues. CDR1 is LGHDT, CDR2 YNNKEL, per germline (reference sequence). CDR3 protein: CASSQESGYEQYF. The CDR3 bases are TGTGCCAGCAGCCAAGAGAGCGGCTACGAGCAGTACTTC.

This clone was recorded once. CDR3 region: CASSFPAGGYGYTF. For the CDR3, the DNA is TGTGCCAGCAGCTTCCCCGCGGGAGGCTATGGCTACACCTTC. V is TRBV5-6 and J is TRBJ1-2; D gene uncertain. Between the trimmed V and J ends, which lost 2 bases and 4 bases, there was a span of 12 bases. This CDR3 comprises 14 residues. Germline loops: CDR1 SGHDT, CDR2 YYEEEE.